The sequence of this T cell receptor beta chain was determined in a study of control samples from healthy donors and cancer patients. Sequencing used immunoSEQ multiplex PCR; TCRdb keeps in-frame clones, though not all of them. This table holds 80,000 or so clones, nearly 90% found once. V gave up 5 bases and J gave up 0 bases; unmatched junction bases: 4. The CDR3 contains 16 residues. CDR1 is LNHNV and CDR2 is YYDKDF in the germline V gene (reference sequence). The specimen was blood. The clonotype comes from a man in his fifties in good health. V is TRBV15 and J is TRBJ1-5; 10 positions agree with TRBD1. The CDR3 loop reads CATSGGQGLSNQPQHF. The CDR3 DNA follows: TGTGCCACCAGCGGGGGACAGGGGCTTAGCAATCAGCCCCAGCATTTT.